This T cell receptor beta chain is from a study of chemoradiotherapy in HPV16-positive cancers. General study points: Candidate HPV-specific clones and E7-related TCR motifs grew in tumor during treatment. Only two HPV16-positive patients supplied the functional HPV-specificity definition.

Notes on this clone: Its antigen is as yet unknown.

V gave up 1 base and J gave up 3 bases, with 10 bases separating them. The CDR3 sequence is 15 residues long. Germline CDR1 and CDR2: SGHTA and FQGNSA. This table comes from immunoSEQ multiplex PCR, and its TCRdb copy is limited to in-frame clones, with some not included. The table has tens of thousands of clones, over 65% seen once. Sequencing used blood, obtained from a patient who underwent chemoradiotherapy. V gene TRBV7-2 combines with J gene TRBJ1-5, with unresolved D. This TCR was sampled from a human donor with HPV-associated anogenital cancer. This CDR3 is CASSLELRNNQPQHF. In DNA form, the CDR3 reads TGTGCCAGCAGCTTAGAGCTACGGAACAATCAGCCCCAGCATTTT.